This passage covers 25 T cell receptor beta chains from one sample sequenced in a study of blood T cell repertoires in COVID-19. The repertoire was sequenced with immunoSEQ multiplex PCR; TCRdb's copy has only in-frame clones and lacks some. The sample contains 300,000 to 400,000 clones, around 89% of which appear only once. Sequenced input: PBMCs or T cells enriched from blood (not recorded which). The receptor source for this set is a man aged 18 to 30 who had recovered from COVID-19.

The chain carries TRBV28 and TRBJ2-1; 9 bases line up with TRBD1. CDR1 and CDR2 (germline): MDHEN, SYDVKM. V dropped 5 bases and J dropped 0; count of bases not matched to a gene: 2. The CDR3 runs 15 residues. CDR3 amino acids: CASSPGQGSYNEQFF. CDR3 in DNA: TGTGCCAGCAGTCCGGGACAGGGCTCCTACAATGAGCAGTTCTTC.

The chain couples TRBV5-4 to TRBJ2-7, with D possibly TRBD1 on 6 matching bases. Germline V gene sequence: CDR1 SGHNT, CDR2 YYREEE (reference sequence). V shed 4 bases and J shed 6 bases, with 14 bases lying between them. The CDR3 runs to 13 residues. CDR3 nucleotide sequence: TGTGCCAGCAGCACCGGGACACTCCTCGAGCAGTACTTC. Residues: CASSTGTLLEQYF.

This clone was picked up one time. V is TRBV30 and J is TRBJ1-1; no firm D call. Per the germline V gene, CDR1 is GTSNPN and CDR2 is SVGIG (reference sequence). CDR3 length: 12 amino acids. Trimming took 5 bases from V and 0 from J, leaving 7 bases between them. The CDR3 region has the DNA TGTGCCTGGGGCCAAATGAACACTGAAGCTTTCTTT. The encoded protein is CAWGQMNTEAFF.

The chain recombines TRBV5-4 with TRBJ1-1, with D unclear. V was cut by 2 bases and J by 2 bases, with 4 bases left in between. The CDR3 consists of 12 residues. CDR1 and CDR2 from the germline V gene are SGHNT and YYREEE (reference sequence). CDR3 sequence reads: CASSLSNTEAFF. The CDR3 DNA follows: TGTGCCAGCAGCTTAAGCAACACTGAAGCTTTCTTT.

The gene calls are TRBV13 and TRBJ1-5; D may be TRBD1 (6 bases). V dropped 6 bases and J dropped 3 bases, with 15 bases sitting between them. The CDR3 spans 15 residues. Looked up from germline, CDR1 is PRHDT and CDR2 is FYEKMQ (reference sequence). The chain's CDR3 is CASRVIQGTNQPQHF. CDR3 nucleotide sequence: TGTGCCAGCAGGGTTATACAGGGAACCAATCAGCCCCAGCATTTT.

This clone came up a few times. The chain carries TRBV7-9 and TRBJ2-7, with TRBD2 identical over 8 bases. Per the germline V gene, CDR1 is SEHNR and CDR2 is FQNEAQ (reference sequence). V lost 6 bases, J lost 5 bases, and 0 bases stayed unmatched. CDR3 size: 11 residues. The CDR3 bases are TGTGCCAGCAGACTAGCGGACGAGCAGTACTTC. Amino acid sequence: CASRLADEQYF. The entire variable domain, with the rest obtained from reference TRBV7-9 and TRBJ2-7, is as follows: DTGVSQNPRHKITKRGQNVTFRCDPISEHNRLYWYRQTLGQGPEFLTYFQNEAQLEKSRLLSDRFSAERPKGSFSTLEIQRTEQGDSAMYLCASRLADEQYFGPGTRLTVT.

The chain carries TRBV19 and TRBJ1-2; possibly TRBD1 for D (6 bases). The CDR3 contains 16 residues. Germline CDR1 is LNHDA and CDR2 is SQIVND (reference sequence). Trimming left V 8 bases short and J 0 bases short, with 19 bases between. The CDR3 spells CASRLLQGLTNYGYTF. The DNA of the CDR3 is TGTGCCAGTCGCCTTTTACAGGGCCTAACTAACTATGGCTACACCTTC. The full variable domain, with the rest looked up from reference TRBV19 and TRBJ1-2, is DGGITQSPKYLFRKEGQNVTLSCEQNLNHDAMYWYRQDPGQGLRLIYYSQIVNDFQKGDIAEGYSVSREKKESFPLTVTSAQKNPTAFYLCASRLLQGLTNYGYTFGSGTRLTVV.

The chain couples TRBV19 to TRBJ1-5, with no clear D. CDR1 and CDR2 from the germline V gene are LNHDA and SQIVND (reference sequence). V lost 4 bases, J lost 0 bases, and 4 bases lay in between. The CDR3 is 13 amino acids. CDR3 residues: CASSRGSNQPQHF. The CDR3 DNA follows: TGTGCCAGTAGTAGAGGTAGCAATCAGCCCCAGCATTTT.

This clone has a single count. The rearrangement links TRBV11-2 to TRBJ2-3, with 7 bases aligning to TRBD2. The CDR3 has 15 residues. V dropped 3 bases and J dropped 0; count of bases not matched to a gene: 3. CDR1 and CDR2 (germline): SGHAT, FQNNGV. The CDR3 nucleotides are TGTGCCAGCAGCTTGGGGGGGGTTAGCACAGATACGCAGTATTTT. Translating it yields CASSLGGVSTDTQYF.

The chain employs TRBV6-5 and TRBJ1-5; D ambiguous. Per germline, CDR1 MNHEY and CDR2 SVGAGI. The CDR3 has 14 residues. Trimming pared 0 bases from V and 6 bases from J, leaving 9 bases between. CDR3 region: CASSYSPGTQPQHF. The CDR3, as DNA: TGTGCCAGCAGTTACTCCCCAGGTACTCAGCCCCAGCATTTT.

The chain is built from TRBV28 and TRBJ2-5; 14 positions agree with TRBD2. Germline V lookup: CDR1 MDHEN, CDR2 SYDVKM. The CDR3 runs to 18 residues. V lost 5 bases to trimming and J lost 1 base; unmatched junction nucleotides: 9. As DNA, the CDR3 is TGTGCCAGCAGTCCCCCCGGGACTAGCGGGAGAATCCAAGAGACCCAGTACTTC. Residues: CASSPPGTSGRIQETQYF.

CDR3 amino acids: CASQDRASYEQYF. The CDR3 region has the DNA TGCGCCAGCCAGGACAGGGCCTCCTACGAGCAGTACTTC. The chain couples TRBV10-1 to TRBJ2-7; 8 nucleotides match TRBD1. Looked up from germline, CDR1 is WNHNN and CDR2 is SYGVQD (reference sequence). Trimming took 8 bases from V and 0 from J; bases not matched to a gene: 3. This CDR3 contains 13 residues.

The chain is built from TRBV19 and TRBJ1-1, with 8 bases identical to TRBD1. Losses at the gene ends were 9 bases for V and 5 bases for J; bases not matched to a gene: 8. Germline values: CDR1 LNHDA, CDR2 SQIVND (reference sequence). The CDR3 loop spans 13 amino acids. The CDR3 region has the DNA TGTGCCAGCCGAGCCCAGGGGGCGACTGAAGCTTTCTTT. Its translation is CASRAQGATEAFF.

A single count supports this clone. The chain employs TRBV18 and TRBJ2-7; D gene unclear. This CDR3 contains 13 residues. Germline CDR1 is KGHSH and CDR2 is LQKENI. V lost 5 bases to trimming and J lost 2 bases, with 10 bases between them. The CDR3 region has the DNA TGTGCCAGCTCAGCTCAGGATACCTACGAGCAGTACTTC. This gives the protein CASSAQDTYEQYF.

In this sample, this clone turned up once. The V call is TRBV5-6, the J call TRBJ2-7, with D tentatively TRBD2 (6 bases). The V end lost 2 bases, the J end lost 4 bases, and 13 bases lay between the germline ends. CDR1 SGHDT and CDR2 YYEEEE come from the germline V gene. The CDR3 covers 14 residues. This chain's CDR3 is CASSFTRLVYEQYF. CDR3 nucleotides: TGTGCCAGCAGCTTTACTAGACTAGTTTACGAGCAGTACTTC.

The rearrangement links TRBV12-3 or TRBV12-4 to TRBJ2-3; D uncertain. This CDR3 has 13 amino acids. Trimming shortened V by 6 bases and J by 6 bases, and 13 bases separated the two germline ends. The CDR3 coding sequence is TGTGCCAGCAGCAAAGTGGTGGCCGATACGCAGTATTTT. Translating gives CASSKVVADTQYF.

The rearrangement uses TRBV2 and TRBJ1-1; no clear D. The CDR3 is made up of 13 amino acids. CDR1 and CDR2 (germline): SNHLY, FYNNEI. V lost 6 bases and J 5 bases, leaving 13 bases between the germline ends. The CDR3 here is CASSIKWETEAFF. CDR3 bases: TGTGCCAGCAGCATCAAATGGGAGACTGAAGCTTTCTTT. The full variable domain, rest sourced from reference TRBV2 and TRBJ1-1, is EPEVTQTPSHQVTQMGQEVILRCVPISNHLYFYWYRQILGQKVEFLVSFYNNEISEKSEIFDDQFSVERPDGSNFTLKIRSTKLEDSAMYFCASSIKWETEAFFGQGTRLTVV.

The rearrangement joins TRBV6-6 to TRBJ2-1, with D possibly matching TRBD2 (5 bases). The ends were cut back, 0 bases at V and 6 bases at J, with 9 bases in the middle. Germline values: CDR1 MNHNY, CDR2 SVGAGI (reference sequence). This CDR3 contains 14 residues. CDR3 protein: CASSYSTGINEQFF. The CDR3, as DNA: TGTGCCAGCAGTTACTCGACCGGGATCAATGAGCAGTTCTTC.

J is TRBJ1-2 and V is TRBV29-1; D not certain. CDR1 is SQVTM and CDR2 is ANQGSEA in the germline V gene. CDR3 length equals 13 residues. Trimming shortened V by 5 bases and J by 6 bases, and 16 bases separated the two germline ends. DNA for the CDR3: TGCAGCGTTTTGGCAACCGGGTGGAATGGCTACACCTTC. Amino acid sequence: CSVLATGWNGYTF.

V usage is TRBV11-2 and J usage is TRBJ1-2; no clear D. Germline CDR1 reads SGHAT; CDR2 reads FQNNGV. V gave up 2 bases and J gave up 7 bases, with 8 bases separating them. This CDR3 region has 12 residues. Written as DNA, the CDR3 is TGTGCCAGCAGCTTAAACGGTGGTGGCTACACCTTC. This gives the protein CASSLNGGGYTF. Variable domain in full (rest from reference TRBV11-2 and TRBJ1-2): EAGVAQSPRYKIIEKRQSVAFWCNPISGHATLYWYQQILGQGPKLLIQFQNNGVVDDSQLPKDRFSAERLKGVDSTLKIQPAKLEDSAVYLCASSLNGGGYTFGSGTRLTVV.

This chain links TRBV5-4 with TRBJ1-2; no reliable D call. Germline CDR1 reads SGHNT; CDR2 reads YYREEE (reference sequence). The CDR3 contains 13 residues. With 1 base removed from V and 4 bases from J, the gap between germline ends came to 8 bases. The CDR3, as DNA: TGTGCCAGCAGCTTGCCGGGAATCTATGGCTACACCTTC. Translation gives CASSLPGIYGYTF.

As DNA, the CDR3 is TGTGCCAGCAGCTTGGTGGGCATACCTATGGGCACAGATACGCAGTATTTT. It yields the protein CASSLVGIPMGTDTQYF. The chain is built from TRBV5-6 and TRBJ2-3; D is uncertain. The V and J ends lost 0 bases and 1 base respectively, with 15 bases between them. Per the germline V gene, CDR1 is SGHDT and CDR2 is YYEEEE. The CDR3 runs 17 residues.

The V gene is TRBV24-1, the J gene TRBJ2-2; D gene ambiguous. The V and J ends lost 5 bases and 1 base respectively, with 4 bases between them. This CDR3 spans 13 amino acids. The germline CDR1 and CDR2 sequences are KGHDR and SFDVKD. This CDR3 reads CATSGQNTGELFF. CDR3 sequence (DNA): TGTGCCACCAGTGGGCAGAACACCGGGGAGCTGTTTTTT.

Notes on this clone: The same CDR3 also results from other DNA sequences found in this sample. V and J are TRBV3-1 (or the pseudogene TRBV3-2) and TRBJ2-2; the match to TRBD2 covers 7 bases. With 3 bases clipped from V and 4 bases from J, the junction kept 2 bases outside the gene matches. The CDR3 has 14 amino acids. Germline-derived CDR1 and CDR2 are LGHDT and YNNKEL (reference sequence). As DNA, the CDR3 is TGTGCCAGCAGCCAGTCGGGGGGCACCGGGGAGCTGTTTTTT. This codes for CASSQSGGTGELFF.

This chain joins TRBV9 and TRBJ2-6; TRBD2 might be the D (6 bases). Trimming removed 7 bases from V and 7 bases from J, with 15 bases in between. The CDR3 sequence is 14 residues long. Germline CDR1 and CDR2: SGDLS and YYNGEE. CDR3 sequence reads: CASSKGGGANVLTF. For the CDR3, the DNA is TGTGCCAGCTCGAAGGGAGGTGGAGCCAACGTCCTGACTTTC.